This T cell receptor (beta chain) derives from a study of CD8+ T cells in alopecia areata. Treatment given: oral pan-JAK inhibitor, 5-10 mg twice daily. Isolated RNA was reverse transcribed into cDNA used as the sequencing template. Repertoires were generated with immunoSEQ multiplex PCR, while TCRdb's copy carries only in-frame clones and drops some. The sample shows approximately 280,000 clones, over 45% of them seen only once. Regarding this clone: Its antigen is currently unknown.

Study-level results: Tofacitinib produced a significant decrease in scalp clonality and in expanded CD8+ clones among the top 100.

Looked up from germline, CDR1 is MNHNS and CDR2 is SASEGT. The CDR3 consists of 14 residues. V gave up 7 bases and J gave up 4 bases, with 16 bases separating them. Sequenced material: CD4+ T cells sorted from blood, taken at week 24, from a patient treated with tofacitinib. The V gene is TRBV6-1, the J gene TRBJ2-5; D is unclear. The TCR comes from a human donor with alopecia areata. Here the CDR3 DNA reads TGTGCCAGCACCGGAGAAAGGGTGCGAGAGACCCAGTACTTC. It specifies CASTGERVRETQYF.